What follows are 29 T cell receptor beta chains derived from one specimen sequenced in a study of T cell repertoires and HLA-DP antigens. No antigens are known for them. Sequenced by immunoSEQ multiplex PCR; TCRdb stores in-frame clones only, minus some. The sample has around 90,000 clones, around nine tenths seen once. Sequenced: CD4+ T cells from PBMCs. These receptors all come from a man aged 45-60 years in good health and CMV-seronegative.

The chain links TRBV6-4 to TRBJ2-1, with a weak D call TRBD2 (6 bases). CDR3 size: 14 residues. The ends were cut back, 9 bases at V and 2 bases at J, with 14 bases in the middle. Germline loops: CDR1 MRHNA, CDR2 SNTAGT. The CDR3, as DNA: TGTGCCAGGGTCGGGACTCTCACCTACAATGAGCAGTTCTTC. It codes for CARVGTLTYNEQFF.

V usage is TRBV14 and J usage is TRBJ1-4; no definite D call. The germline gives CDR1 SGHDN, CDR2 FVKESK. V dropped 4 bases and J dropped 4 bases, with 10 bases sitting between them. The CDR3 runs to 14 residues. The CDR3 region is CASSPRGYNEKLFF. The CDR3 DNA is TGTGCCAGCAGCCCACGGGGTTATAATGAAAAACTGTTTTTT. Complete variable domain (other parts from reference TRBV14 and TRBJ1-4): EAGVTQFPSHSVIEKGQTVTLRCDPISGHDNLYWYRRVMGKEIKFLLHFVKESKQDESGMPNNRFLAERTGGTYSTLKVQPAELEDSGVYFCASSPRGYNEKLFFGSGTQLSVL.

The chain is built from TRBV11-2 and TRBJ2-2, with D possibly being TRBD2 (5 bases). There are 14 residues in the CDR3. Germline CDR1 reads SGHAT; CDR2 reads FQNNGV. V was shortened by 5 bases and J by 6 bases, with 13 bases between the two germline ends. In DNA form, the CDR3 reads TGTGCCAGCAGCGGGCCGGGATGGGCCGGGGAGCTGTTTTTT. Amino acid sequence: CASSGPGWAGELFF.

CDR3 bases: TGTGCCTGGACACAGGGTTACGAGCAGTACTTC. Its protein is CAWTQGYEQYF. V gene TRBV30 combines with J gene TRBJ2-7; a possible D gene is TRBD1 (6 bases). The CDR3 is 11 residues long. V was shortened by 4 bases and J by 4 bases, with 8 bases between the two germline ends. Germline-derived CDR1 and CDR2 are GTSNPN and SVGIG (reference sequence). Full variable domain (missing parts from reference TRBV30 and TRBJ2-7): SQTIHQWPATLVQPVGSPLSLECTVEGTSNPNLYWYRQAAGRGLQLLFYSVGIGQISSEVPQNLSASRPQDRQFILSSKKLLLSDSGFYLCAWTQGYEQYFGPGTRLTVT.

This clone has a single count. The chain employs TRBV6-4 and TRBJ1-1; TRBD1 might be the D (5 bases). From germline, CDR1 is MRHNA and CDR2 SNTAGT. V shed 0 bases and J shed 9 bases, with 14 bases lying between them. The CDR3 covers 14 residues. For the CDR3, the DNA is TGTGCCAGCAGTGACTCGTCCAAAGGGACTAAAGCTTTCTTT. Its protein is CASSDSSKGTKAFF.

The chain couples TRBV4-3 to TRBJ2-5, with a possible D match to TRBD2 (5 bases). Trimming cost V 1 base and J 1 base, with 13 bases left between them. This CDR3 region has 16 residues. Germline V gives CDR1 LGHNA, CDR2 YSLEER. The CDR3 loop is CASSQGTGVRQETQYF. The DNA of the CDR3 is TGCGCCAGCAGCCAAGGCACCGGGGTTCGCCAAGAGACCCAGTACTTC.

This chain links TRBV9 with TRBJ2-1, with 12 bases that match TRBD1. This CDR3 contains 16 residues. V was pared by 4 bases and J by 9 bases, with 11 bases of the junction left unmatched. Germline V gives CDR1 SGDLS, CDR2 YYNGEE. The CDR3 DNA reads TGTGCCAGCAGCCCGAGCCGGGGACAGGGGGCCGGTGAGCAGTTCTTC. Residues: CASSPSRGQGAGEQFF.

The J gene is TRBJ2-7, the V gene TRBV5-4, with D possibly matching TRBD2 (5 bases). The length of the CDR3 is 15 residues. The V end was cut by 4 bases, the J end by 0 bases, with 14 bases between. CDR1 SGHNT and CDR2 YYREEE come from the germline V gene (reference sequence). The CDR3 DNA reads TGTGCCAGCAGCCGGGCGGAGGTTCTCTCCTACGAGCAGTACTTC. Its protein product is CASSRAEVLSYEQYF.

J is TRBJ2-2 and V is TRBV30; D may be TRBD2 (6 bases). The CDR3 is made up of 13 amino acids. CDR1 is GTSNPN and CDR2 is SVGIG in the germline V gene (reference sequence). V was trimmed by 3 bases and J by 8 bases, leaving 13 bases between them. CDR3: CAWSGTLQGELFF. The DNA of the CDR3 is TGTGCCTGGAGCGGGACTTTACAGGGGGAGCTGTTTTTT.

The chain links TRBV2 to TRBJ2-7, with 7 bases that match TRBD2. V shed 2 bases, J shed 2 bases, and the junction held 6 bases outside the gene matches. The CDR3 runs 15 residues. Per the germline V gene, CDR1 is SNHLY and CDR2 is FYNNEI. The CDR3 is CASSELASGAYEQYF. The CDR3 DNA reads as TGTGCCAGCAGTGAATTGGCTAGCGGAGCCTACGAGCAGTACTTC.

The rearrangement joins TRBV7-3 to TRBJ2-1; TRBD2 matches 10 bases. CDR3 length equals 15 residues. Per the germline V gene, CDR1 is SGHTA and CDR2 is FQGTGA. After removal of 5 bases from V and 7 bases from J, the junction contained 8 bases not matched to a gene. CDR3 amino acids: CASSRQRGGLNEQFF. The CDR3 DNA follows: TGTGCCAGCAGCCGCCAGCGGGGGGGCCTAAATGAGCAGTTCTTC.

The chain links TRBV7-3 to TRBJ2-7, with 8 nucleotides matching TRBD2. There are 15 residues in the CDR3. The J segment lost 5 bases and the V segment lost 5 bases, leaving 11 bases of the junction unmatched. CDR1 SGHTA and CDR2 FQGTGA come from the germline V gene. The CDR3 loop is CASSLLAGKLNEQYF. The DNA for the CDR3 is TGTGCCAGCAGCCTCTTAGCGGGGAAGCTCAACGAGCAGTACTTC. The complete variable domain, with remaining parts taken from reference TRBV7-3 and TRBJ2-7, reads GAGVSQTPSNKVTEKGKYVELRCDPISGHTALYWYRQSLGQGPEFLIYFQGTGAADDSGLPNDRFFAVRPEGSVSTLKIQRTERGDSAVYLCASSLLAGKLNEQYFGPGTRLTVT.

The chain is built from TRBV5-3 and TRBJ1-3; no firm D call. TRBV5-3 counts as an open reading frame of uncertain function. V lost 0 bases and J 0 bases, leaving 10 bases between the germline ends. The CDR3 runs 16 residues. The CDR3 here is CARSLGGARSGNTIYF. The CDR3 DNA reads TGTGCCAGAAGCTTGGGTGGAGCCCGCTCTGGAAACACCATATATTTT.

This clone was seen a single time. V gene TRBV10-3 combines with J gene TRBJ2-1; D remains ambiguous. Germline CDR1 ENHRY, CDR2 SYGVKD. The CDR3 has 14 residues. V lost 4 bases to trimming and J lost 3 bases, with 10 bases between them. The DNA of the CDR3 is TGTGCCATCAGTGGAGACCAAAACTACAATGAGCAGTTCTTC. Protein product: CAISGDQNYNEQFF.

This clone was counted only a few times. The chain couples TRBV13 to TRBJ1-2, with D unresolved. V lost 1 base, J lost 4 bases, and 7 bases lay in between. The germline gives CDR1 PRHDT, CDR2 FYEKMQ (reference sequence). The CDR3 is made up of 13 amino acids. The CDR3, as DNA: TGTGCCAGCAGCTTAGATGACCGCTATGGCTACACCTTC. Translation: CASSLDDRYGYTF.

V usage is TRBV19 and J usage is TRBJ2-7; TRBD1 agrees at 7 bases. CDR1 and CDR2 from the germline V gene are LNHDA and SQIVND (reference sequence). The CDR3 runs to 13 residues. With V trimmed by 6 bases and J by 3 bases, 5 bases remained unmatched. CDR3 nucleotide sequence: TGTGCCAGTAGCATCGGGACAGACTACGAGCAGTACTTC. Its translation: CASSIGTDYEQYF.

The gene calls are TRBV12-5 and TRBJ2-3; weak D call: TRBD2 (6 bases). The CDR3 has 13 residues. V was clipped by 1 base and J by 6 bases, with 8 bases between them. From germline, CDR1 is LGHNT and CDR2 FRNRAP. The CDR3 loop is CASGLGGADTQYF. CDR3 bases: TGTGCTAGTGGTTTGGGCGGGGCGGATACGCAGTATTTT.

The chain joins TRBV5-4 to TRBJ2-2, with D possibly matching TRBD2 (6 bases). CDR1 SGHNT and CDR2 YYREEE come from the germline V gene (reference sequence). Between the trimmed V and J ends, which lost 4 bases and 0 bases, there was a span of 13 bases. This CDR3 is built from 16 residues. The CDR3 sequence: CASSPSGGSNTGELFF. The CDR3 DNA reads TGTGCCAGCAGCCCCTCCGGGGGTTCGAACACCGGGGAGCTGTTTTTT. The complete variable domain, with remaining parts taken from reference TRBV5-4 and TRBJ2-2, reads ETGVTQSPTHLIKTRGQQVTLRCSSQSGHNTVSWYQQALGQGPQFIFQYYREEENGRGNFPPRFSGLQFPNYSSELNVNALELDDSALYLCASSPSGGSNTGELFFGEGSRLTVL.

The chain employs TRBV28 and TRBJ1-2; D gene ambiguous. CDR3 length equals 16 residues. Germline-derived CDR1 and CDR2 are MDHEN and SYDVKM. The V end was cut by 3 bases, the J end by 4 bases, with 18 bases between. DNA of the CDR3: TGTGCCAGCAGTTTGCCCTCAGCAATACTATTCTATGGCTACACCTTC. It is translated as CASSLPSAILFYGYTF.

The chain links TRBV5-1 to TRBJ1-1; D unresolved. Germline lookup yields CDR1 SGHRS and CDR2 YFSETQ. The CDR3 runs to 13 residues. V was clipped by 1 base and J by 1 base, with 5 bases between them. CDR3 residues: CASSLKPNTEAFF. The CDR3 nucleotides read TGCGCCAGCAGCTTGAAGCCGAACACTGAAGCTTTCTTT.

The CDR3 sequence: CASRGTGEMTEAFF. The CDR3 DNA reads TGTGCCAGCAGAGGAACAGGGGAGATGACTGAAGCTTTCTTT. V and J are TRBV27 and TRBJ1-1, with 7 nucleotides matching TRBD1. The V gene's germline CDR1 is MNHEY and CDR2 SMNVEV (reference sequence). Losses at the gene ends were 6 bases for V and 5 bases for J; bases not matched to a gene: 9. The CDR3 covers 14 residues.

V and J are TRBV2 and TRBJ1-5, with D possibly matching TRBD1 (6 bases). The CDR3 loop spans 15 amino acids. V was trimmed by 5 bases and J by 6 bases, leaving 17 bases between them. Germline-derived CDR1 and CDR2 are SNHLY and FYNNEI. Here the CDR3 reads CASSLNREPSQPQHF. CDR3 DNA: TGTGCCAGCAGTTTAAACAGGGAGCCCAGTCAGCCCCAGCATTTT.

The chain carries TRBV28 and TRBJ1-2; a weak D match, TRBD1 (5 bases). The V gene lost 1 base and the J gene lost 8 bases, with 14 bases spanning the gap. This CDR3 has 14 amino acids. Germline V lookup: CDR1 MDHEN, CDR2 SYDVKM. CDR3 sequence: CASSLSGGLYGYTF. CDR3 bases: TGTGCCAGCAGTTTATCTGGGGGGTTGTACGGCTACACCTTC.

This clone was counted only a few times. The CDR3 sequence is CASSLTGSAKNIQYF. DNA of the CDR3: TGTGCCAGCAGCCTAACAGGTTCAGCCAAAAACATTCAGTACTTC. This chain joins TRBV7-2 and TRBJ2-4, with D tentatively TRBD1 (5 bases). The V gene lost 5 bases and the J gene lost 0 bases, with 11 bases spanning the gap. CDR1 and CDR2 (germline): SGHTA, FQGNSA. CDR3 length equals 15 residues.

The genes are TRBV30 and TRBJ2-5, with 9 bases aligning to TRBD2. CDR3 size: 17 residues. Germline loops: CDR1 GTSNPN, CDR2 SVGIG (reference sequence). V shed 0 bases, J shed 4 bases, and the junction held 12 bases outside the gene matches. The CDR3 loop reads CAWSVGIGGGASETQYF. CDR3 coding DNA: TGTGCCTGGAGTGTTGGGATCGGCGGGGGGGCATCAGAGACCCAGTACTTC. Together with reference TRBV30 and TRBJ2-5, the CDR3 gives the full variable domain: SQTIHQWPATLVQPVGSPLSLECTVEGTSNPNLYWYRQAAGRGLQLLFYSVGIGQISSEVPQNLSASRPQDRQFILSSKKLLLSDSGFYLCAWSVGIGGGASETQYFGPGTRLLVL.

This clone was observed a few times. This chain uses TRBV18 with TRBJ1-1; D call uncertain. Looked up from germline, CDR1 is KGHSH and CDR2 is LQKENI. This CDR3 spans 11 amino acids. The ends were cut back, 1 base at V and 7 bases at J, with 4 bases in the middle. The CDR3: CASSPLGEAFF. For the CDR3, the DNA is TGTGCCAGCTCACCACTAGGTGAAGCTTTCTTT. The full variable domain, completed using reference TRBV18 and TRBJ1-1, is NAGVMQNPRHLVRRRGQEARLRCSPMKGHSHVYWYRQLPEEGLKFMVYLQKENIIDESGMPKERFSAEFPKEGPSILRIQQVVRGDSAAYFCASSPLGEAFFGQGTRLTVV.

This clone was found a few times. The chain carries TRBV30 and TRBJ1-1; D is undetermined. Germline values: CDR1 GTSNPN, CDR2 SVGIG (reference sequence). This CDR3 spans 12 amino acids. With 5 bases removed from V and 4 bases from J, the gap between germline ends came to 11 bases. CDR3 sequence reads: CAWGKGVTEAFF. The CDR3 nucleotides read TGTGCCTGGGGTAAGGGAGTCACTGAAGCTTTCTTT.

The chain has TRBV6-1 and TRBJ2-5, with D uncertain. Looked up from germline, CDR1 is MNHNS and CDR2 is SASEGT. CDR3 length: 15 amino acids. Trimming cost V 1 base and J 7 bases, with 16 bases left between them. CDR3 nucleotides: TGTGCCAGCAGTGAAGGAGGCCTGGCAGTAGGGACCCAGTACTTC. The encoded protein is CASSEGGLAVGTQYF.

The chain is built from TRBV2 and TRBJ2-3; D gene unclear. The CDR3 has 13 amino acids. V lost 5 bases and J 3 bases, leaving 9 bases between the germline ends. Per the germline V gene, CDR1 is SNHLY and CDR2 is FYNNEI. The CDR3 bases are TGTGCCAGCAGTATAGGCCTTACAGATACGCAGTATTTT. This sequence encodes CASSIGLTDTQYF.